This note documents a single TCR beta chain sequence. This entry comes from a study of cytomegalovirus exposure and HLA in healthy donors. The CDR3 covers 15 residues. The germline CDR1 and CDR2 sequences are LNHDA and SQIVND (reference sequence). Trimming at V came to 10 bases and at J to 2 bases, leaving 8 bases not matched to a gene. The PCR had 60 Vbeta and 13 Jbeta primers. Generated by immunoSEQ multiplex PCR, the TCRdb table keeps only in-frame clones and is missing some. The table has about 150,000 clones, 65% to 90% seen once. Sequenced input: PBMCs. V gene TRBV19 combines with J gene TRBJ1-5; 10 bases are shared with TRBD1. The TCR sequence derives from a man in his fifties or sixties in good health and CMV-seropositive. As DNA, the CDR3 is TGTGCCACCGCCCTAGGGACAGGGGGCAATCAGCCCCAGCATTTT. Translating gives CATALGTGGNQPQHF.